This passage covers 10 T cell receptor beta chains from one sample sequenced in a study of beta chain features in type 1 diabetes. Isolated RNA was reverse transcribed in full, so expressed TCRB transcripts were sequenced. Assay: immunoSEQ multiplex PCR; the TCRdb copy retains only in-frame clones and omits some. The sample consists of about 710,000 clones, more than 12% of them appearing once. General study points: Shortening of TCRB CDR3s, moderate but significant, appeared in all four CD4+ subsets of Type 1 diabetes patients.

These receptors are not linked to any known antigen. Sequenced: naive CD4+ T cells from blood. These receptor sequences come from a man younger than 30 with type 1 diabetes.

The CDR3 sequence is CASSPGQGAGNEQFF. CDR3 in DNA: TGCGCCAGCAGCCCGGGACAGGGGGCGGGGAATGAGCAGTTCTTC. The J gene is TRBJ2-1, the V gene TRBV5-1, with 12 bases that match TRBD1. CDR3 length: 15 residues. Germline V gene lookup returns CDR1 SGHRS and CDR2 YFSETQ. J lost 7 bases, V lost 4 bases, and 6 bases had no gene match.

V gene TRBV5-1 combines with J gene TRBJ2-1, with unresolved D. This CDR3 spans 11 amino acids. V was pared by 0 bases and J by 10 bases, with 5 bases between. Germline CDR1 reads SGHRS; CDR2 reads YFSETQ. This chain's CDR3 is CASSLGAEQFF. The CDR3 bases are TGCGCCAGCAGCTTGGGGGCAGAGCAGTTCTTC.

The rearrangement links TRBV9 to TRBJ2-5; tentative D call: TRBD2 (5 bases). From germline, CDR1 is SGDLS and CDR2 YYNGEE. The CDR3 totals 13 residues. V lost 3 bases, J lost 5 bases, and 11 bases lay in between. Here the CDR3 DNA reads TGTGCCAGCAGCGCTGCTCCGGGGGAGACCCAGTACTTC. Translated: CASSAAPGETQYF.

There are a few counts of this clone. The CDR3 sequence is CASSLYDSWQYF. The CDR3 DNA reads as TGTGCCAGCAGCTTGTATGATAGCTGGCAGTATTTT. The V and J genes are TRBV5-8 and TRBJ2-3; the D is unclear. Germline V gene lookup returns CDR1 SGHTS and CDR2 YDEGEE. The V end lost 1 base, the J end lost 11 bases, and 11 bases lay between the germline ends. The CDR3 extends over 12 amino acids.

The gene calls are TRBV11-2 and TRBJ2-3; the D gene is possibly TRBD2 (6 bases). Germline assignment: CDR1 SGHAT and CDR2 FQNNGV. V gave up 0 bases and J gave up 0 bases, with 13 bases separating them. The CDR3 runs 17 residues. The CDR3 loop reads CASSLDTWRGSTDTQYF. The CDR3 DNA reads TGTGCCAGCAGCTTAGATACCTGGCGGGGTAGCACAGATACGCAGTATTTT.

The genes are TRBV10-3 and TRBJ1-6, with D perhaps matching TRBD1 (5 bases). Germline V gene sequence: CDR1 ENHRY, CDR2 SYGVKD. V lost 6 bases and J lost 5, with 14 bases in between. The CDR3 totals 15 residues. Here the CDR3 reads CAISLRDADNSPLHF. CDR3 coding DNA: TGTGCCATCAGCCTCCGGGACGCCGATAATTCACCCCTCCACTTT.

This clone was seen only a few times. Other DNA variants within this sample encode the same CDR3. This chain joins TRBV28 and TRBJ2-7, with TRBD2 matching over 8 bases. The V segment lost 5 bases and the J segment 1 base; nucleotides outside the gene matches: 4. CDR3 length: 14 residues. Germline V gene data show CDR1 as MDHEN and CDR2 as SYDVKM. The CDR3 is CASSTSGGSYEQYF. The CDR3, as DNA: TGTGCCAGCAGTACGAGCGGGGGTTCCTACGAGCAGTACTTC.

Only a few counts were recorded for this clone. V gene TRBV10-3 combines with J gene TRBJ2-1, with D uncertain. CDR1 is ENHRY and CDR2 is SYGVKD in the germline V gene. This CDR3 contains 14 residues. V was clipped by 0 bases and J by 6 bases, with 9 bases between them. The DNA of the CDR3 is TGTGCCATCAGTGAGTCGGTTGGTTCCAATGAGCAGTTCTTC. Amino acids: CAISESVGSNEQFF.

This clone was counted between two and nine times. The V and J genes are TRBV18 and TRBJ2-2, with TRBD2 identical over 15 bases. Germline trimming cut 5 bases from V and 6 bases from J; bases unmatched to any gene: 4. CDR1 is KGHSH and CDR2 is LQKENI in the germline V gene. The CDR3 loop spans 16 amino acids. CDR3 loop: CASSSGLAGGAGELFF. The CDR3 bases are TGTGCCAGCTCATCGGGACTAGCGGGAGGCGCCGGGGAGCTGTTTTTT.

The rearrangement links TRBV7-2 to TRBJ2-5, with D possibly TRBD1 on 6 matching bases. CDR1 is SGHTA, CDR2 FQGNSA, per germline. Trimming took off 6 bases at V and 3 bases at J, with 17 bases between the two ends. CDR3 length: 15 residues. CDR3 loop: CASSKLGTFEETQYF. Here the CDR3 DNA reads TGTGCCAGCAGTAAACTCGGGACATTCGAAGAGACCCAGTACTTC.